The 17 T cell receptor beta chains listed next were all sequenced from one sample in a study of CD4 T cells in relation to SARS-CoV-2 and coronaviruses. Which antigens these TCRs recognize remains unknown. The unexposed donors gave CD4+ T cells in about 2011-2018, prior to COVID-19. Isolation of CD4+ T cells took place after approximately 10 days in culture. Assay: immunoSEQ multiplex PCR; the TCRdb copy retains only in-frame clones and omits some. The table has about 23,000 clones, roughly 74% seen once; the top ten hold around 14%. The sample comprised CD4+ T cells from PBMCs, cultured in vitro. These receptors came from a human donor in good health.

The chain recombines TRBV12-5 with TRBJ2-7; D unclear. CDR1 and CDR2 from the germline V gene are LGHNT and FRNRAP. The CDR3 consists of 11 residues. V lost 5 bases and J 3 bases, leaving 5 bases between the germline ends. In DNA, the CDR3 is TGTGCTAGTGGTGATCACTACGAGCAGTACTTC. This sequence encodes CASGDHYEQYF.

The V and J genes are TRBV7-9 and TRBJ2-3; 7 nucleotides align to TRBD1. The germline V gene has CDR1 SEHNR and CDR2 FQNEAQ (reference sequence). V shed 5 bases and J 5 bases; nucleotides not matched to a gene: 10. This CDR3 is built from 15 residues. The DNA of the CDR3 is TGTGCCAGCAGCGCGACAGGGTTTAGGGTAGATACGCAGTATTTT. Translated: CASSATGFRVDTQYF.

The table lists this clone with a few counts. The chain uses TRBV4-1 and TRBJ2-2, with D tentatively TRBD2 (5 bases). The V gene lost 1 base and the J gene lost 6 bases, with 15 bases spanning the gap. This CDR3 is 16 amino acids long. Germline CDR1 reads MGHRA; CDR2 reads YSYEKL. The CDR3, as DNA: TGCGCCAGCAGCCAAGTGACCGGACTCCGAGCCGGGGAGCTGTTTTTT. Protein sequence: CASSQVTGLRAGELFF.

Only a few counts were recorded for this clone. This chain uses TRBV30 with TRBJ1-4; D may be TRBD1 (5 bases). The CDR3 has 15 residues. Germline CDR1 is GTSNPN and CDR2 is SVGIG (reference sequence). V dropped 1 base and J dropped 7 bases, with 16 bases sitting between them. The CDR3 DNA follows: TGTGCCTGGAGTGATACACAGGTCTATGGTGAAAAACTGTTTTTT. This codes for CAWSDTQVYGEKLFF.

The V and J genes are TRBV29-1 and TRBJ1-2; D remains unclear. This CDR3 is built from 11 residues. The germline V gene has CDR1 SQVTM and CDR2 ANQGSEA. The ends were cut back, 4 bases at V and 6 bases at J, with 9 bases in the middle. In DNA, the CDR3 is TGCAGCGTTGTCGGATTAGATGGCTACACCTTC. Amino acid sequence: CSVVGLDGYTF.

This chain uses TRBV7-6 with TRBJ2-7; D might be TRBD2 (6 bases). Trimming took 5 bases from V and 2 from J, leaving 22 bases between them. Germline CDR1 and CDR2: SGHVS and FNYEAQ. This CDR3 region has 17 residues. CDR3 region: CASSPDPPSALTYEQYF. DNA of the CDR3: TGTGCCAGCAGCCCCGATCCCCCTAGCGCTCTAACCTACGAGCAGTACTTC.

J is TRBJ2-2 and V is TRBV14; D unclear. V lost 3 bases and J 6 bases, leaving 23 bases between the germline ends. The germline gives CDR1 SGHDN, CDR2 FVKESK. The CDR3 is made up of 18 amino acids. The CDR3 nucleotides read TGTGCCAGCAGCCACATGGATGAATCTACTTGGAGTCCCGGGGAGCTGTTTTTT. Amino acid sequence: CASSHMDESTWSPGELFF. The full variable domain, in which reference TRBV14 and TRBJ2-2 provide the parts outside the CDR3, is EAGVTQFPSHSVIEKGQTVTLRCDPISGHDNLYWYRRVMGKEIKFLLHFVKESKQDESGMPNNRFLAERTGGTYSTLKVQPAELEDSGVYFCASSHMDESTWSPGELFFGEGSRLTVL.

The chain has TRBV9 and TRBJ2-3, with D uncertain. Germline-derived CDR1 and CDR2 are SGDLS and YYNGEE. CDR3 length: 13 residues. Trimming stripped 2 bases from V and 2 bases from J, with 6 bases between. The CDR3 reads CASSVVDTDTQYF. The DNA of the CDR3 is TGTGCCAGCAGCGTTGTCGACACAGATACGCAGTATTTT. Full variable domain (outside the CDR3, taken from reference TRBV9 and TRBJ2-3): DSGVTQTPKHLITATGQRVTLRCSPRSGDLSVYWYQQSLDQGLQFLIQYYNGEERAKGNILERFSAQQFPDLHSELNLSSLELGDSALYFCASSVVDTDTQYFGPGTRLTVL.

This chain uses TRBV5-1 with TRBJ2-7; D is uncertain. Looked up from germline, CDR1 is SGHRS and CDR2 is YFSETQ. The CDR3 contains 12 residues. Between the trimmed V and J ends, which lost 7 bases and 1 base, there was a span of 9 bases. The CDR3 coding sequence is TGCGCCAGCCAGCCCCCTTCCTACGAGCAGTACTTC. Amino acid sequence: CASQPPSYEQYF.

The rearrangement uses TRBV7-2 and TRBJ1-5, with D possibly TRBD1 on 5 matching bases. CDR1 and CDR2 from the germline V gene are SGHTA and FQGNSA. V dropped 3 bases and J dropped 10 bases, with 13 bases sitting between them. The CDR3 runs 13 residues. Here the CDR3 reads CASSFPGVDPQHF. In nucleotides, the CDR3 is TGTGCCAGCAGCTTTCCGGGGGTGGACCCCCAGCATTTT.

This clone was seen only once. The CDR3 DNA follows: TGTGCCAGCAGCCCCCAGAGGGGGTCGTTATGGAATGAGCAGTTCTTC. Translated: CASSPQRGSLWNEQFF. This chain links TRBV3-1 (or the pseudogene TRBV3-2) with TRBJ2-1; possibly TRBD1 for D (6 bases). V was clipped by 4 bases and J by 7 bases, with 20 bases between them. The CDR3 is made up of 16 amino acids. The germline V gene encodes CDR1 LGHDT and CDR2 YNNKEL (reference sequence).

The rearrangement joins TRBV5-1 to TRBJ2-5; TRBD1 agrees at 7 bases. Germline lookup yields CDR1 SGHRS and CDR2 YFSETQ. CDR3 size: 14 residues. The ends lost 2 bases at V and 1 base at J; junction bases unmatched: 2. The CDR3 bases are TGCGCCAGCAGCTTACAGGGGACCCAAGAGACCCAGTACTTC. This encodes CASSLQGTQETQYF.

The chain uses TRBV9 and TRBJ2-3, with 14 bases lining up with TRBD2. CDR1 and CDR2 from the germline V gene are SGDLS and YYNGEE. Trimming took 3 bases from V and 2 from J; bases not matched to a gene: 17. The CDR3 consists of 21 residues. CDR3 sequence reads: CASSGQTRTSGRSLFTDTQYF. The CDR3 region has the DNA TGTGCCAGCAGCGGACAGACCCGGACTAGCGGGAGGTCCCTGTTCACAGATACGCAGTATTTT.

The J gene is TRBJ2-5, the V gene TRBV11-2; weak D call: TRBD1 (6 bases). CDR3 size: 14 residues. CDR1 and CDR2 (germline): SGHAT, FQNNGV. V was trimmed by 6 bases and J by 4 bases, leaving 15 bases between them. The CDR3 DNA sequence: TGTGCCAGCAGTTTGCAGGGGCATCGAGAGACCCAGTACTTC. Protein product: CASSLQGHRETQYF. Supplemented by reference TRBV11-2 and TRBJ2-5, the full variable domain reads EAGVAQSPRYKIIEKRQSVAFWCNPISGHATLYWYQQILGQGPKLLIQFQNNGVVDDSQLPKDRFSAERLKGVDSTLKIQPAKLEDSAVYLCASSLQGHRETQYFGPGTRLLVL.

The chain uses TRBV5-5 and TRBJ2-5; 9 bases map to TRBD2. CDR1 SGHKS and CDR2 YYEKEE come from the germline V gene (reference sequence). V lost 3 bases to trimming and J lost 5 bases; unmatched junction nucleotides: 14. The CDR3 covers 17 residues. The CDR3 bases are TGTGCCAGCAGCTCCGGGGGGGCGGGAGGGAGATCGGAGACCCAGTACTTC. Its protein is CASSSGGAGGRSETQYF.

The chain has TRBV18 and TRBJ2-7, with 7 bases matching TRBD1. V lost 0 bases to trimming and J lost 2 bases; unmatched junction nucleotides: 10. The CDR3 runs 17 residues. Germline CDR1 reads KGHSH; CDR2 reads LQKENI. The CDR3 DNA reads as TGTGCCAGCTCACCACCTTCCGCCGGGGACAGCACCTACGAGCAGTACTTC. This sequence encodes CASSPPSAGDSTYEQYF. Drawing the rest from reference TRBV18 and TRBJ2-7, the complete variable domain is NAGVMQNPRHLVRRRGQEARLRCSPMKGHSHVYWYRQLPEEGLKFMVYLQKENIIDESGMPKERFSAEFPKEGPSILRIQQVVRGDSAAYFCASSPPSAGDSTYEQYFGPGTRLTVT.

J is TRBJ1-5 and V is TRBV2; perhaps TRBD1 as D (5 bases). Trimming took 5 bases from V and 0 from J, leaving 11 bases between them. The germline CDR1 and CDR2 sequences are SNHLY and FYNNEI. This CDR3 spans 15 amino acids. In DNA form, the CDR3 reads TGTGCCAGCAGTCTACAGGTTAATAGCAATCAGCCCCAGCATTTT. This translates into CASSLQVNSNQPQHF.